These T cell receptor beta chains were read from a single sample in a study of blood T cell repertoires in COVID-19. Profiled with immunoSEQ multiplex PCR; TCRdb holds only in-frame clones, not every one. The sample lists roughly 50,000 clones, approximately 80% occurring once. The material sequenced was peripheral blood. These TCRs come from a human donor with active or convalescent COVID-19. The donor label of this sample is uncertain. Both conserved end residues are part of each CDR3. The D gene is left open where the match is weak. A clone size is listed for some rows: how often the clone was seen (once, few, many), or a class if it is expanded.

-,TRBJ2-1,TRBV3-1/TRBV3-2,-,CASSLGGNSYNEQFF,TGTGCCAGCAGCCTAGGCGGGAACTCCTACAATGAGCAGTTCTTC
-,TRBJ2-7,TRBV30,-,CAWSVQGRSSYEQYF,TGTGCCTGGAGTGTACAAGGAAGGAGCTCCTACGAGCAGTACTTC
-,TRBJ2-5,TRBV29-1,-,CSAGGAGAETQYF,TGCAGCGCTGGGGGCGCTGGAGCGGAGACCCAGTACTTC
-,TRBJ2-2,TRBV7-3,few,CASSHGAEARGELFF,TGTGCCAGCAGCCATGGTGCGGAGGCACGAGGGGAGCTGTTTTTT
TRBD2,TRBJ2-2,TRBV2,-,CASSARSAGGQGGELFF,TGTGCCAGCAGTGCACGGTCGGCGGGAGGGCAAGGCGGGGAGCTGTTTTTT
-,TRBJ2-7,TRBV29-1,-,CSVEDRRAREQYF,TGCAGCGTTGAAGATCGGCGGGCGAGGGAGCAGTACTTC
-,TRBJ2-7,TRBV6-5,-,CASTLGSGSYEQYF,TGTGCCAGCACTCTCGGTAGCGGATCGTACGAGCAGTACTTC
-,TRBJ2-7,TRBV11-2,-,CASSYTAGANEQYF,TGTGCCAGCAGCTATACGGCGGGGGCTAACGAGCAGTACTTC
-,TRBJ2-7,TRBV27,-,CASSLIRIGGGNEQYF,TGTGCCAGCAGTTTGATACGGATAGGCGGCGGAAACGAGCAGTACTTC
TRBD1,TRBJ2-7,TRBV30,-,CAWSHWTGSYEQYF,TGTGCCTGGAGCCATTGGACAGGGTCCTACGAGCAGTACTTC
TRBD1,TRBJ1-5,TRBV6-5,-,CASTTGGGQPQHF,TGTGCCAGCACTACAGGGGGAGGTCAGCCCCAGCATTTT
TRBD2,TRBJ2-3,TRBV7-8,-,CASSLSGSIGDTQYF,TGTGCCAGCAGCCTAAGCGGGAGTATAGGAGATACGCAGTATTTT
TRBD2,TRBJ2-5,TRBV7-6,-,CASSSQLAGGPETQYF,TGTGCCAGCAGCTCTCAACTAGCGGGAGGGCCAGAGACCCAGTACTTC
TRBD1,TRBJ1-2,TRBV7-3,-,CASSSGQNYGYTF,TGTGCCAGCAGCTCGGGACAGAACTATGGCTACACCTTC
TRBD2,TRBJ2-5,TRBV7-8,-,CASSLGGRAGQETQYF,TGTGCCAGCAGCTTAGGCGGGAGGGCCGGGCAAGAGACCCAGTACTTC
-,TRBJ2-6,TRBV5-1,-,CASRQGSGGANVLTF,TGCGCCAGCAGGCAGGGGTCAGGGGGGGCCAACGTCCTGACTTTC
TRBD1,TRBJ2-3,TRBV24-1,-,CATSDRQGYTDTQYF,TGTGCCACCAGTGATCGACAGGGTTACACAGATACGCAGTATTTT
TRBD2,TRBJ2-5,TRBV4-1,many,CASSQDRTSGRAGETQYF,TGCGCCAGCAGCCAAGATAGGACTAGCGGGAGGGCCGGGGAGACCCAGTACTTC
-,TRBJ1-3,TRBV6-5,-,CASSYSGQPGNTIYF,TGTGCCAGCAGTTACTCCGGACAGCCTGGAAACACCATATATTTT
-,TRBJ1-3,TRBV27,-,CASSRGNTIYF,TGTGCCAGCAGCCGGGGAAACACCATATATTTT
TRBD1,TRBJ1-1,TRBV7-6,few,CASSSSGGGSEAFF,TGTGCCAGCAGCTCTTCAGGGGGCGGTTCTGAAGCTTTCTTT
TRBD2,TRBJ2-1,TRBV3-1/TRBV3-2,-,CASSPKGGTSVEQFF,TGTGCCAGCAGCCCGAAGGGGGGGACTAGCGTGGAGCAGTTCTTC
-,TRBJ1-5,TRBV10-3,once,CAISEGGRRNQPQHF,TGTGCCATCAGTGAGGGAGGGAGGCGCAATCAGCCCCAGCATTTT
TRBD2,TRBJ2-1,TRBV11-2,-,CASSALAGRSHNEQFF,TGTGCCAGCAGCGCCCTAGCGGGACGCTCCCACAATGAGCAGTTCTTC
TRBD1,TRBJ1-4,TRBV2,-,CASSLLGQGTNEKLFF,TGTGCCAGCAGTCTACTCGGACAGGGCACTAATGAAAAACTGTTTTTT
-,TRBJ2-5,TRBV3-1/TRBV3-2,-,CASSPLLAPQETQYF,TGTGCCAGCAGCCCCTTACTAGCCCCTCAAGAGACCCAGTACTTC
TRBD1,TRBJ1-5,TRBV7-9,-,CASSSGQGNQPQHF,TGTGCCAGCAGCTCTGGACAGGGCAACCAGCCCCAGCATTTT
-,TRBJ2-3,TRBV3-1/TRBV3-2,once,CASSQDGYTQYF,TGTGCCAGCAGCCAAGACGGTTATACGCAGTATTTT
-,TRBJ1-6,TRBV9,-,CASSETTQGVPLHF,TGTGCCAGCAGCGAGACTACACAGGGAGTTCCCCTCCACTTT
-,TRBJ1-2,TRBV5-6,-,CASSPIDKNYGYTF,TGTGCCAGCAGCCCTATTGACAAGAACTATGGCTACACCTTC
-,TRBJ1-2,TRBV3-1/TRBV3-2,few,CASSQVEGLPAGYTF,TGTGCCAGCAGCCAAGTCGAGGGCCTCCCGGCTGGCTACACCTTC
TRBD1,TRBJ1-6,TRBV28,-,CASSSEGARSPLHF,TGTGCCAGCAGTTCCGAGGGGGCTAGGTCACCCCTCCACTTT
-,TRBJ1-1,TRBV6-2/TRBV6-3,-,CASSQQPNTEAFF,TGTGCCAGCAGTCAACAGCCGAACACTGAAGCTTTCTTT
-,TRBJ2-1,TRBV5-5,-,CASSLELLPYNEQFF,TGTGCCAGCAGCTTGGAACTCCTTCCCTACAATGAGCAGTTCTTC
TRBD2,TRBJ2-1,TRBV3-1/TRBV3-2,-,CASSQDPAGVSYNEQFF,TGTGCCAGCAGCCAAGATCCAGCGGGAGTCTCCTACAATGAGCAGTTCTTC
-,TRBJ2-2,TRBV12-3/TRBV12-4,few,CASSFPPSGELFF,TGTGCCAGCAGTTTTCCCCCGTCCGGGGAGCTGTTTTTT
TRBD1,TRBJ1-6,TRBV5-6,-,CASSPGTGTWAYNSPLHF,TGTGCCAGCAGCCCCGGGACAGGGACTTGGGCCTATAATTCACCCCTCCACTTT
-,TRBJ1-1,TRBV4-1,-,CASSQAQGRWTEAFF,TGCGCCAGCAGCCAAGCCCAGGGCCGTTGGACTGAAGCTTTCTTT
-,TRBJ1-1,TRBV3-1/TRBV3-2,few,CASSHESEAFF,TGTGCCAGCAGCCACGAGTCTGAAGCTTTCTTT
-,TRBJ1-6,TRBV12-3/TRBV12-4,-,CASSFGRGSPLHF,TGTGCCAGCAGTTTTGGCCGAGGATCACCCCTCCACTTT
TRBD1,TRBJ1-4,TRBV19,-,CASSFRDRIEKLFF,TGTGCCAGTAGTTTCCGGGACAGGATTGAAAAACTGTTTTTT
-,TRBJ1-1,TRBV3-1/TRBV3-2,-,CASSNAGGANTEAFF,TGTGCCAGCAGCAATGCGGGAGGGGCCAACACTGAAGCTTTCTTT